The rows below give T cell receptor beta chains drawn from one sample of a study of T cell repertoires in cytomegalovirus infection. MiXCR, run by TCRdb on the reads, gives a single entry per CDR3 protein. The sample includes approximately 310,000 distinct CDR3 sequences, about 25% of them seen just once. No antigens are known for them. The starting material was cultured PBMCs, obtained from culture after CMV antigen stimulation. The receptors shown here come from a human donor in good health (CMV status not recorded). Some clones in this sample may be carry-over from other donors' samples. The CDR3 runs from the conserved cysteine through the conserved F or W. A D gene is named only where the DNA matches it firmly. Size is omitted from some rows. Given values are once, few, many or a class for expanded clones.

TRBV4-3	NA	14	few	TRBJ2-2	CASSPQGNIGELFF	TGCGCCAGCAGCCCACAGGGAAACATCGGGGAGCTGTTTTTT
TRBV9	NA	16	many	TRBJ1-6	CASSRGRVSDNSPLHF	TGTGCCAGCTCACGAGGGAGGGTGTCCGATAATTCACCCCTCCACTTT
TRBV29-1	TRBD1	16	NA	TRBJ1-2	CSVPPSRRTGEYGYTF	TGCAGCGTTCCCCCCAGTCGACGGACAGGGGAGTATGGCTACACCTTC
TRBV12-3/TRBV12-4	TRBD1	16	once	TRBJ1-4	CASSPGQGATNEKLFF	TGTGCCAGCAGTCCGGGACAGGGAGCAACTAATGAAAAACTGTTTTTT
TRBV28	TRBD1	18	few	TRBJ1-3	CASSSVRGRIVSGNTIYF	TGTGCCAGCAGTTCAGTCAGGGGGCGCATCGTCTCTGGAAACACCATATATTTT
TRBV7-8	NA	17	many	TRBJ2-1	CASSPRLKGDYYNEQFF	TGTGCCAGCAGCCCAAGGTTGAAAGGGGATTACTACAATGAGCAGTTCTTC
TRBV5-4	NA	15	few	TRBJ1-2	CASSLDPGSNYGYTF	TGTGCCAGCAGCTTGGACCCGGGTTCTAACTATGGCTACACCTTC
TRBV7-2	TRBD2	14	many	TRBJ2-5	CASSPVRTSGTQYF	TGTGCCAGCAGCCCAGTGCGGACTAGCGGGACCCAGTACTTC
TRBV6-2/TRBV6-3	NA	12	NA	TRBJ1-5	CASRPAGQPQHF	TGTGCCAGCAGACCTGCGGGGCAGCCCCAGCATTTT
TRBV5-1	NA	18	few	TRBJ2-6	CASSVAGQRPSGANVLTF	TGCGCCAGCAGCGTAGCGGGACAGAGACCCTCTGGGGCCAACGTCCTGACTTTC
TRBV19	TRBD2	15	few	TRBJ2-1	CASSIVAGGRNEQFF	TGTGCCAGTAGTATAGTTGCGGGAGGTAGGAATGAGCAGTTCTTC
TRBV6-2/TRBV6-3	TRBD1	20	NA	TRBJ2-6	CASSIRDRGHPGAGANVLTF	TGTGCCAGCAGTATCCGGGACAGGGGCCATCCGGGGGCTGGGGCCAACGTCCTGACTTTC
TRBV20-1	NA	14	NA	TRBJ2-5	CSARGAGYQETQYF	TGCAGTGCTAGAGGCGCAGGGTACCAAGAGACCCAGTACTTC
TRBV14	NA	14	NA	TRBJ2-5	CASSQDRVGATQYF	TGTGCCAGCAGCCAAGATCGGGTAGGGGCGACCCAGTACTTC
TRBV6-1	TRBD2	17	few	TRBJ2-4	CASSGAGGPGSKNIQYF	TGTGCCAGCAGTGGAGCGGGAGGGCCAGGAAGCAAAAACATTCAGTACTTC
TRBV28	TRBD2	17	few	TRBJ2-4	CASSSERLAGEINIQYF	TGTGCCAGCAGTTCGGAAAGACTAGCGGGAGAGATAAACATTCAGTACTTC
TRBV19	NA	16	few	TRBJ1-1	CASSIRKGPINTEAFF	TGTGCCAGTAGTATTCGGAAAGGGCCCATAAACACTGAAGCTTTCTTT
TRBV10-2	TRBD1	15	NA	TRBJ1-5	CASSESGTGDQPQHF	TGCGCCAGCAGTGAGTCCGGGACAGGGGATCAGCCCCAGCATTTT
TRBV9	TRBD1	14	few	TRBJ1-1	CASSPGDRAPEAFF	TGTGCCAGCAGCCCCGGGGACAGGGCGCCTGAAGCTTTCTTT
TRBV7-9	NA	15	NA	TRBJ1-1	CASSLRTPGATEAFF	TGTGCCAGCAGCTTGCGGACCCCGGGGGCCACTGAAGCTTTCTTT
TRBV7-6	NA	16	many	TRBJ1-1	CASSLSFYGQRDEAFF	TGTGCCAGCAGCTTATCCTTTTATGGACAGAGGGATGAAGCTTTCTTT
TRBV5-5	TRBD1	18	NA	TRBJ2-6	CASSLAHRGVFGANVLTF	TGTGCCAGCAGCTTGGCCCACAGGGGGGTCTTTGGGGCCAACGTCCTGACTTTC
TRBV5-6	NA	13	few	TRBJ1-2	CASSFRRKSGYTF	TGTGCCAGCAGCTTTCGACGGAAGTCTGGCTACACCTTC
TRBV7-2	TRBD2	15	many	TRBJ2-7	CASSLATSGRVAEYF	TGTGCCAGCAGCTTAGCTACTAGCGGGAGAGTTGCGGAGTACTTC
TRBV7-2	NA	15	many	TRBJ1-1	CASSLTYRVSTEAFF	TGTGCCAGCAGCTTAACGTACAGGGTTTCAACTGAAGCTTTCTTT
TRBV24-1	NA	14	NA	TRBJ2-1	CATSDLSGYNEQFF	TGTGCCACCAGTGATTTGAGCGGTTACAATGAGCAGTTCTTC
TRBV6-6	NA	16	few	TRBJ2-5	CASSYSLAGAQETQYF	TGTGCCAGCAGTTACTCTTTGGCGGGGGCACAAGAGACCCAGTACTTC
TRBV12-3/TRBV12-4	NA	15	NA	TRBJ1-3	CASRQGADSGNTIYF	TGTGCCAGCAGGCAAGGGGCAGACTCTGGAAACACCATATATTTT
TRBV29-1	NA	13	few	TRBJ1-5	CSVVLVLGQPQHF	TGCAGCGTTGTCCTCGTATTAGGGCAGCCCCAGCATTTT
TRBV20-1	NA	11	NA	TRBJ2-5	CSARDETLGNF	TGCAGTGCTAGAGATGAGACCTTGGGGAACTTC
TRBV7-8	NA	16	NA	TRBJ1-1	CASSSEGRGIHTEAFF	TGTGCCAGCAGCTCCGAGGGTCGGGGAATACACACTGAAGCTTTCTTT
TRBV28	NA	14	few	TRBJ1-5	CASRGVDFNQPQHF	TGTGCCAGCAGGGGGGTGGATTTCAATCAGCCCCAGCATTTT
TRBV20-1	TRBD2	16	NA	TRBJ2-1	CSARDEREGLFYEQFF	TGCAGTGCTAGAGATGAGCGGGAGGGCCTTTTTTATGAGCAGTTCTTC
TRBV7-2	NA	14	NA	TRBJ1-1	CASSLDRVTTEAFF	TGTGCCAGCAGCTTAGACAGGGTGACCACTGAAGCTTTCTTT
TRBV7-2	TRBD1	15	few	TRBJ1-1	CASSVTGTGTTEAFF	TGTGCCAGCAGCGTCACAGGGACAGGGACCACTGAAGCTTTCTTT
TRBV20-1	NA	15	few	TRBJ1-5	CSATDSQNSNQPQHF	TGCAGTGCAACTGACAGCCAAAATAGCAATCAGCCCCAGCATTTT
TRBV12-3/TRBV12-4	NA	14	few	TRBJ2-5	CASSRRAGFETQYF	TGTGCCAGCAGTCGGAGGGCGGGGTTTGAGACCCAGTACTTC
TRBV6-2/TRBV6-3	NA	13	NA	TRBJ1-1	CASSKTRNTEAFF	TGTGCCAGCAGTAAGACACGGAACACTGAAGCTTTCTTT
TRBV19	TRBD1	13	NA	TRBJ1-2	CASSIDRTGGYTF	TGTGCCAGTAGTATAGATCGGACAGGGGGCTACACCTTC
TRBV12-3/TRBV12-4	NA	13	NA	TRBJ1-5	CASSGERNQPQHF	TGTGCCAGCAGCGGGGAGCGCAATCAGCCCCAGCATTTT
TRBV7-9	NA	14	few	TRBJ2-4	CASSLALQGNIQYF	TGTGCCAGCAGCTTAGCGCTCCAGGGGAACATTCAGTACTTC
TRBV6-5	NA	13	NA	TRBJ2-1	CASGWAGANEQFF	TGTGCCAGCGGGTGGGCAGGGGCCAATGAGCAGTTCTTC
TRBV6-4	TRBD1	15	once	TRBJ1-5	CASSPGQGTSQPQHF	TGTGCCAGCAGTCCGGGACAGGGGACCAGTCAGCCCCAGCATTTT
TRBV19	TRBD2	16	NA	TRBJ2-3	CASNEEAGGVADTQYF	TGTGCCAGTAACGAGGAGGCGGGAGGAGTGGCAGATACGCAGTATTTT
TRBV7-8	NA	17	many	TRBJ1-5	CASSLRGQAYSNQPQHF	TGTGCCAGCAGCTTACGAGGGCAGGCCTATAGCAATCAGCCCCAGCATTTT
TRBV5-4	NA	17	few	TRBJ1-1	CASSLVARGGPNTEAFF	TGTGCCAGCAGCTTGGTGGCCCGGGGGGGACCGAACACTGAAGCTTTCTTT
TRBV7-9	TRBD2	15	NA	TRBJ2-1	CASRAGLAGVHEQFF	TGTGCCAGCAGGGCGGGACTAGCGGGAGTCCATGAGCAGTTCTTC
TRBV28	NA	14	few	TRBJ2-5	CASRRDKDQETQYF	TGTGCCAGCAGAAGGGACAAGGACCAAGAGACCCAGTACTTC
TRBV7-9	NA	16	many	TRBJ2-1	CASSTPGTSSYNEQFF	TGTGCCAGCAGCACTCCCGGGACGAGCTCCTACAATGAGCAGTTCTTC
TRBV11-2	NA	15	many	TRBJ2-5	CASTIRGALQETQYF	TGTGCCAGCACCATTAGAGGGGCTTTACAAGAGACCCAGTACTTC
TRBV12-3/TRBV12-4	NA	15	few	TRBJ2-1	CASTPPQSSYNEQFF	TGTGCCAGCACTCCTCCCCAGAGCTCCTACAATGAGCAGTTCTTC
TRBV27	NA	15	NA	TRBJ2-1	CASSWGGVAYNEQFF	TGTGCCAGCAGTTGGGGCGGGGTCGCCTACAATGAGCAGTTCTTC
TRBV4-1	TRBD2	17	few	TRBJ2-6	CASSQVTSAERANVLTF	TGCGCCAGCAGCCAAGTGACTAGCGCTGAAAGGGCCAACGTCCTGACTTTC
TRBV12-3/TRBV12-4	NA	15	NA	TRBJ1-6	CASSLSGRTDSPLHF	TGTGCCAGCAGTTTATCTGGGCGGACCGATTCACCCCTCCACTTT
TRBV11-3	TRBD1	14	NA	TRBJ2-1	CASSLGDSSNEQFF	TGTGCCAGCAGCTTAGGGGACAGCTCCAATGAGCAGTTCTTC